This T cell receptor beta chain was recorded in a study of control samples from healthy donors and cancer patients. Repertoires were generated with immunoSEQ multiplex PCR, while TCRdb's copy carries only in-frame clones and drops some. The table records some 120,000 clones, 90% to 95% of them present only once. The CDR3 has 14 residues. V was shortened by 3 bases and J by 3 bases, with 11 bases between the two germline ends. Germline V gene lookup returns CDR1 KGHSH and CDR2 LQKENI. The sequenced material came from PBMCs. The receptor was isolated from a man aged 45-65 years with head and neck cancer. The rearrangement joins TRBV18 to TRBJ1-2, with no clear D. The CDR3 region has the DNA TGTGCCAGCTCACCCTCTCAAGAGGACTATGGCTACACCTTC. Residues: CASSPSQEDYGYTF. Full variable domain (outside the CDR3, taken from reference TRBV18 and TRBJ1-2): NAGVMQNPRHLVRRRGQEARLRCSPMKGHSHVYWYRQLPEEGLKFMVYLQKENIIDESGMPKERFSAEFPKEGPSILRIQQVVRGDSAAYFCASSPSQEDYGYTFGSGTRLTVV.